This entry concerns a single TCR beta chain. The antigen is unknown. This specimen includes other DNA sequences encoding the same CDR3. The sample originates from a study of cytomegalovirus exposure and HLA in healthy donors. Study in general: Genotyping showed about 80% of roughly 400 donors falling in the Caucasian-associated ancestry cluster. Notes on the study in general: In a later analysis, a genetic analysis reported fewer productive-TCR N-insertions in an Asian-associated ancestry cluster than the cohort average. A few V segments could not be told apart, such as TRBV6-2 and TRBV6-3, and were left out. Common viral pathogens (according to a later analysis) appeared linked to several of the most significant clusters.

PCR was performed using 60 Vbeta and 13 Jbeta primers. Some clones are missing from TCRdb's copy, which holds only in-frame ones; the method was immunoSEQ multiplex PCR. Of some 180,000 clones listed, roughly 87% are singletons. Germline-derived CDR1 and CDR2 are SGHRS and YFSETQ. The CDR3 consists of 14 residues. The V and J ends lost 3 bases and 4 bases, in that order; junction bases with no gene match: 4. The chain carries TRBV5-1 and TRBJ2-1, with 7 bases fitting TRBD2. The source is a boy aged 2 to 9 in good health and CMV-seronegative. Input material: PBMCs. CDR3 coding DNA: TGCGCCAGCAGCTCTAGCGGAGGGTACAATGAGCAGTTCTTC. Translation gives CASSSSGGYNEQFF.